This paragraph reports one TCR beta chain. In the original workflow: Researchers report that nucleated cell counts were estimated from reference gene primer amplification. Sequencing was performed with immunoSEQ multiplex PCR; in TCRdb, only in-frame clones are kept and a portion is missing. For V, J and clone size, that table is used; D and trimming come from the DNA. The data contain approximately 160,000 clones, approximately 90% of them singletons. This sample was included in a study of blood T cell repertoires in COVID-19. Across the study: COVID-19 samples, acute and convalescent, were from the United States, Italy and Spain. PBMCs, B-cell-depleted T cells, or T cells provided the cDNA or gDNA that made up the material.

The CDR3 extends over 12 amino acids. Between the trimmed V and J ends, which lost 4 bases and 4 bases, there was a span of 4 bases. Germline V gene lookup returns CDR1 SGHTA and CDR2 FQGNSA. The source of this sequence is a man between 45 and 60 years old with acute or convalescent COVID-19. Sequenced sample: peripheral blood. The chain employs TRBV7-2 and TRBJ1-4; D uncertain. As DNA, the CDR3 is TGTGCCAGCAGCTCCTATAATGAAAAACTGTTTTTT. Translated: CASSSYNEKLFF.